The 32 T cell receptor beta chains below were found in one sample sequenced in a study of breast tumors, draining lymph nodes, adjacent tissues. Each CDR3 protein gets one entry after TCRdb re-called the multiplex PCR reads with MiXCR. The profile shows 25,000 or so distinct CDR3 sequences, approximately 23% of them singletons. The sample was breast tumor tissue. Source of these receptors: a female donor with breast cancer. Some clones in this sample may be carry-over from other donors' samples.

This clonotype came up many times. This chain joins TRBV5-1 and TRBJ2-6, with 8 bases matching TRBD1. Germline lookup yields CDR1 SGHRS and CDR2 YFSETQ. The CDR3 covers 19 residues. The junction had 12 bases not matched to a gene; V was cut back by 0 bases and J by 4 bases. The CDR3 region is CASSLAPGGYSRGANVLTF. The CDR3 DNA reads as TGCGCCAGCAGCTTGGCACCAGGGGGCTATTCGCGAGGGGCCAACGTCCTGACTTTC.

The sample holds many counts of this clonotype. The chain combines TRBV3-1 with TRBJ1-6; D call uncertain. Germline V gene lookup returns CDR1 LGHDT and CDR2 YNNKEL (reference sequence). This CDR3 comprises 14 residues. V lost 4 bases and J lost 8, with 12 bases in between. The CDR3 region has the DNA TGTGCCAGCAGCCCAGCCCTCCGGGATTCACCCCTCCACTTT. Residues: CASSPALRDSPLHF. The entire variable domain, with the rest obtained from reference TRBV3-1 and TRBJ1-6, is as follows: DTAVSQTPKYLVTQMGNDKSIKCEQNLGHDTMYWYKQDSKKFLKIMFSYNNKELIINETVPNRFSPKSPDKAHLNLHINSLELGDSAVYFCASSPALRDSPLHFGNGTRLTVT.

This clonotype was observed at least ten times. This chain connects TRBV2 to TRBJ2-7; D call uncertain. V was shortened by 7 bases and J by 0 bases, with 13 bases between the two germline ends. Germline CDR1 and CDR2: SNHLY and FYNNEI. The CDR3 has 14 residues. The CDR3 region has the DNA TGTGCCAGCATTGAGACACCCGACTCCTACGAGCAGTACTTC. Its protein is CASIETPDSYEQYF.

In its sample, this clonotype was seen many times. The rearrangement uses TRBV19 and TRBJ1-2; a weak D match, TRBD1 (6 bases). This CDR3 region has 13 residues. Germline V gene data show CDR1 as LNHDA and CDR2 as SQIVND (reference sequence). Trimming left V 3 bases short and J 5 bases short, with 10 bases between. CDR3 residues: CASSMGTSYGYTF. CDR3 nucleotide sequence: TGTGCCAGTAGTATGGGGACAAGTTATGGCTACACCTTC. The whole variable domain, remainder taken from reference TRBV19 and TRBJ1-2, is DGGITQSPKYLFRKEGQNVTLSCEQNLNHDAMYWYRQDPGQGLRLIYYSQIVNDFQKGDIAEGYSVSREKKESFPLTVTSAQKNPTAFYLCASSMGTSYGYTFGSGTRLTVV.

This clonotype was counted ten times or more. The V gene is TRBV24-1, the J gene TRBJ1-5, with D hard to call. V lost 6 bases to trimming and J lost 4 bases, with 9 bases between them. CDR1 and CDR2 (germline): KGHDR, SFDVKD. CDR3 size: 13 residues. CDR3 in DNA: TGTGCCACCAGTTTCTCGGCTAATCAGCCCCAGCATTTT. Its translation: CATSFSANQPQHF.

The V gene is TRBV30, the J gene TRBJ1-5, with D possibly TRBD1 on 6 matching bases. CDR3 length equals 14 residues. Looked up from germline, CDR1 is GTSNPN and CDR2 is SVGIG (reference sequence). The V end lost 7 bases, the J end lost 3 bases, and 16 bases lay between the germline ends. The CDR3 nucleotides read TGTGCCTTACAGACAGGAAGGGCCAATCAGCCCCAGCATTTT. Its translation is CALQTGRANQPQHF.

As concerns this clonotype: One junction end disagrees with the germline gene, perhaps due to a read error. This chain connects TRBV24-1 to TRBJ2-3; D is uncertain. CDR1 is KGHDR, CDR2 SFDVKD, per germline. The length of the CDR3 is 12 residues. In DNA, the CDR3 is TGTGGCACCGGTGGTAGCACAGATACGCAGTATTTT. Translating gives CGTGGSTDTQYF.

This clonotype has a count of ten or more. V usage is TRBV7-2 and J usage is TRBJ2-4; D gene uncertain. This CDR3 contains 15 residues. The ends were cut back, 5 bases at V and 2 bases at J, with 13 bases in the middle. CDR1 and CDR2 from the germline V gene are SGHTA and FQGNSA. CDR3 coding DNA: TGTGCCAGCAGCCCGCAGGTGGGGTCCAAAAACATTCAGTACTTC. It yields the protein CASSPQVGSKNIQYF.

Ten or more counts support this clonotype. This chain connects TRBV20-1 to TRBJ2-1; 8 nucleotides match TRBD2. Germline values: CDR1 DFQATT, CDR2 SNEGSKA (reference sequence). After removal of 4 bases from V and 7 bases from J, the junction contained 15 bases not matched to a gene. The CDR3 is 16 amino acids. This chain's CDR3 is CSAIGLTSASGNEQFF. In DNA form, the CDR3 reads TGCAGTGCTATAGGTCTGACTAGCGCCTCGGGTAATGAGCAGTTCTTC.

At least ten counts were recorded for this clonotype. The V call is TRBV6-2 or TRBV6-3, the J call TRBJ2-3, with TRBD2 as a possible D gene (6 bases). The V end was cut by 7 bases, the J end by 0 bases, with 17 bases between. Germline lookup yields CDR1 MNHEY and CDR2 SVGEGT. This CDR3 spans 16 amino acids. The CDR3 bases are TGTGCCAGCAATTATTTAGCAGGGACTAGCACAGATACGCAGTATTTT. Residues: CASNYLAGTSTDTQYF.

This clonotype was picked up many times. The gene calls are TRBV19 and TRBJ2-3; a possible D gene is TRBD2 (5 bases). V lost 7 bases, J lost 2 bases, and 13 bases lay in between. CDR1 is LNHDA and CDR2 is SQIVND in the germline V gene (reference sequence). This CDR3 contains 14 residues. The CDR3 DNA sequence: TGTGCCAGTACCCCTGACTACTCCACAGATACGCAGTATTTT. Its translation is CASTPDYSTDTQYF.

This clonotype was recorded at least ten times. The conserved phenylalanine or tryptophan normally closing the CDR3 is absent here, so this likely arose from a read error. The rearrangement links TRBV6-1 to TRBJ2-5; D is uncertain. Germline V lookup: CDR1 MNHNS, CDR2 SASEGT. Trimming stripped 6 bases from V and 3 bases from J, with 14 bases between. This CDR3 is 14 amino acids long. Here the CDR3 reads CASSRAPSKETQYL. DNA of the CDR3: TGTGCCAGCAGCCGGGCGCCAAGTAAAGAGACCCAGTACCTC.

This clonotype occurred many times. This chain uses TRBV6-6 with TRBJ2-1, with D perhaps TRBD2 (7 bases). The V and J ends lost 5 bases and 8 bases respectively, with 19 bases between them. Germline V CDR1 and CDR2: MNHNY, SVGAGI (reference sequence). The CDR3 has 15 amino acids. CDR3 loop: CASSPRRGTNDEQFF. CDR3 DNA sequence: TGTGCCAGCAGTCCCCGAAGGGGGACTAATGATGAGCAGTTCTTC.

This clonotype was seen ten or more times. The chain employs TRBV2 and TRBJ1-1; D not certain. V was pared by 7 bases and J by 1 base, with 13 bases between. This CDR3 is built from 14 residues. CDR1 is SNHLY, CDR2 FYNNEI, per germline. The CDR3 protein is CASTSSRSNTEAFF. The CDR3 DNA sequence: TGTGCCAGCACCTCAAGTCGGTCGAACACTGAAGCTTTCTTT. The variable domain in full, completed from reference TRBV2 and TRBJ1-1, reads EPEVTQTPSHQVTQMGQEVILRCVPISNHLYFYWYRQILGQKVEFLVSFYNNEISEKSEIFDDQFSVERPDGSNFTLKIRSTKLEDSAMYFCASTSSRSNTEAFFGQGTRLTVV.

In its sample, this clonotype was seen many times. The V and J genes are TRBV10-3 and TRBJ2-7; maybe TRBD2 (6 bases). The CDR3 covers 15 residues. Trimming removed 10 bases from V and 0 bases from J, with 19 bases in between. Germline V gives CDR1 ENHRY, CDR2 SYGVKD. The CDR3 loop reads CATGGPTPSSYEQYF. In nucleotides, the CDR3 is TGTGCCACCGGGGGACCGACACCGAGCTCCTACGAGCAGTACTTC.

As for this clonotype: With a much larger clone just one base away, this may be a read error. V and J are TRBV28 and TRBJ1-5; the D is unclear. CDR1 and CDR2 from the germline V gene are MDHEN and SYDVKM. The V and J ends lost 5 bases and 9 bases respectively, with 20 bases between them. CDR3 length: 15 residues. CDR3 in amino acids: CASSAEEMPIRPQHF. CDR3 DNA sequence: TGTGCCAGCAGTGCCGAGGAGATGCCGATTCGGCCCCAGCATTTT. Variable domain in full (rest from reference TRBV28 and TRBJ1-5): DVKVTQSSRYLVKRTGEKVFLECVQDMDHENMFWYRQDPGLGLRLIYFSYDVKMKEKGDIPEGYSVSREKKERFSLILESASTNQTSMYLCASSAEEMPIRPQHFGDGTRLSIL.

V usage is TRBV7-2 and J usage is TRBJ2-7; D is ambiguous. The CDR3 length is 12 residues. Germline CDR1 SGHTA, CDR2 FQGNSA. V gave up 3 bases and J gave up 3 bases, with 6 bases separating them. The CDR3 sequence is CASSLTNYEQYF. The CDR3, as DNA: TGTGCCAGCAGCTTGACAAACTACGAGCAGTACTTC.

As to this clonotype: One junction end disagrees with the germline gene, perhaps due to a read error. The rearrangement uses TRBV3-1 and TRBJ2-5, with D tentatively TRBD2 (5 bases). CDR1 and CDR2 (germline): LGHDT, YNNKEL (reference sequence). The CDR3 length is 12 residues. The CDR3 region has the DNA TGTGCCAGCAGCCTAGTGGAGGAGACCCGGTACTTC. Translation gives CASSLVEETRYF.

The CDR3 DNA sequence: TGTGCCAGCATCGGCGGCTCCTTAGCGGACACTGAAGCTTTCTTT. It is translated as CASIGGSLADTEAFF. V usage is TRBV6-5 and J usage is TRBJ1-1; D is unclear. The V and J ends lost 7 bases and 3 bases respectively, with 18 bases between them. The germline V gene has CDR1 MNHEY and CDR2 SVGAGI. CDR3 size: 15 residues.

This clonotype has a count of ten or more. The CDR3 spells CSAREGGGGANVLTF. CDR3 DNA: TGCAGTGCTAGGGAAGGGGGGGGTGGGGCCAACGTCCTGACTTTC. The rearrangement uses TRBV20-1 and TRBJ2-6; D might be TRBD2 (7 bases). Trimming took off 3 bases at V and 3 bases at J, with 12 bases between the two ends. CDR1 is DFQATT and CDR2 is SNEGSKA in the germline V gene (reference sequence). The CDR3 consists of 15 residues.

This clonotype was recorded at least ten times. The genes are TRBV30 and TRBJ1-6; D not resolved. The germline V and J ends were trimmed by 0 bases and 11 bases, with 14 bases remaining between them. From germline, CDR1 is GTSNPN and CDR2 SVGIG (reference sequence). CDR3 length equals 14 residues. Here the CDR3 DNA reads TGTGCCTGGAGTGTTGGGCCAGGCTCGGCACCCCTCCACTTT. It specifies CAWSVGPGSAPLHF.

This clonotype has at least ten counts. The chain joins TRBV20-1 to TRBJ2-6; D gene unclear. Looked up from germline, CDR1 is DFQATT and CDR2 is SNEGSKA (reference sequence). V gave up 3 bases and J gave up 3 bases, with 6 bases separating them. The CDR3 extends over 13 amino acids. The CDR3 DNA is TGCAGTGCTAGCTTACTTGGGGCCAACGTCCTGACTTTC. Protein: CSASLLGANVLTF.

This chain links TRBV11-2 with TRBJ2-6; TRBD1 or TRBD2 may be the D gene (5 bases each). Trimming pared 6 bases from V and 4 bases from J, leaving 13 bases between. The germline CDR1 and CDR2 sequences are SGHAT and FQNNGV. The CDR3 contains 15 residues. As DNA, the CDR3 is TGTGCCAGCAGGGCGTCGGGGACCGGGGCCAACGTCCTGACTTTC. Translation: CASRASGTGANVLTF.

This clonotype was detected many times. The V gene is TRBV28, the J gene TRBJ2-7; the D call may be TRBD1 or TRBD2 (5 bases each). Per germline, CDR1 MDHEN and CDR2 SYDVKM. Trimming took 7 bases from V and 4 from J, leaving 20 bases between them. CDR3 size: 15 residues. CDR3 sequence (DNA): TGTGCCAGCAACATCCTATCGCTCGGGACGTACGAGCAGTACTTC. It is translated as CASNILSLGTYEQYF.

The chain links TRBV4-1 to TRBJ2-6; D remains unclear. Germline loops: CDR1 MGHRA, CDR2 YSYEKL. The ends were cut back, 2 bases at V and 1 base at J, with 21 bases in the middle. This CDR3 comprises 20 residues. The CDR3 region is CASSQPLKLTTLSGANVLTF. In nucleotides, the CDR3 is TGCGCCAGCAGCCAACCCCTCAAATTAACAACGCTTTCTGGGGCCAACGTCCTGACTTTC.

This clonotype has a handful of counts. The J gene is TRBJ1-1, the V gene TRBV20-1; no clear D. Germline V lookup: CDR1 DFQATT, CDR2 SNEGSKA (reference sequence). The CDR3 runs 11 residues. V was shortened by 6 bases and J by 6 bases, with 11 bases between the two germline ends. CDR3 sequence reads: CSAEQVSEAFF. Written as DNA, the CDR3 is TGCAGTGCGGAGCAGGTGTCTGAAGCTTTCTTT.

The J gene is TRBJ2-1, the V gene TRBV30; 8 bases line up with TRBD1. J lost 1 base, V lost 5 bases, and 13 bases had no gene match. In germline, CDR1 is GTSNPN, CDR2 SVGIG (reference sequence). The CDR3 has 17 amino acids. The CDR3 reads CAWGPDRVGISYNEQFF. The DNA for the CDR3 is TGTGCCTGGGGTCCGGACAGGGTCGGCATTTCCTACAATGAGCAGTTCTTC.

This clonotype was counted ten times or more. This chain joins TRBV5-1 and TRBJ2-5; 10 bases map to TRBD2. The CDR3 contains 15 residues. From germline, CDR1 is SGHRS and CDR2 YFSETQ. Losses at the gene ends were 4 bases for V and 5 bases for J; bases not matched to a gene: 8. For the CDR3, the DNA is TGCGCCAGCAGCGACCGACTAGCGGGTGGGGAGACCCAGTACTTC. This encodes CASSDRLAGGETQYF. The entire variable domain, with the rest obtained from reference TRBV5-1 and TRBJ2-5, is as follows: KAGVTQTPRYLIKTRGQQVTLSCSPISGHRSVSWYQQTPGQGLQFLFEYFSETQRNKGNFPGRFSGRQFSNSRSEMNVSTLELGDSALYLCASSDRLAGGETQYFGPGTRLLVL.

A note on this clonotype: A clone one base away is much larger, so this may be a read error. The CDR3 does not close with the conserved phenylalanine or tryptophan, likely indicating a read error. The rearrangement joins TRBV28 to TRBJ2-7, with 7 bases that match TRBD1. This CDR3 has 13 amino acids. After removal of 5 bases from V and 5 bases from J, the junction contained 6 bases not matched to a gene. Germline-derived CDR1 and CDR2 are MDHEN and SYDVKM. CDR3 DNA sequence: TGTGCCAGCAGTAGGACAGGTCCTCACGAGCAGTACCTC. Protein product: CASSRTGPHEQYL.

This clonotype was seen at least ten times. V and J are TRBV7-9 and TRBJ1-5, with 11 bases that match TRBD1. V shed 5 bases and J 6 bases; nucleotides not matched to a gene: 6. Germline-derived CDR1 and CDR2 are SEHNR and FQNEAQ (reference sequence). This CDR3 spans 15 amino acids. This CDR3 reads CASSRDRGVSQPQHF. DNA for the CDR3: TGTGCCAGCAGCCGGGACAGGGGGGTTTCTCAGCCCCAGCATTTT.

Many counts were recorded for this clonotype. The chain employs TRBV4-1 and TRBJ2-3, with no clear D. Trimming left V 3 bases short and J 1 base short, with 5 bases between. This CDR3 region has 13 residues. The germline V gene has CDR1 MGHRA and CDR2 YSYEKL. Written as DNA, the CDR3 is TGCGCCAGCAGCCACCCTCGCACAGATACGCAGTATTTT. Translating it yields CASSHPRTDTQYF.

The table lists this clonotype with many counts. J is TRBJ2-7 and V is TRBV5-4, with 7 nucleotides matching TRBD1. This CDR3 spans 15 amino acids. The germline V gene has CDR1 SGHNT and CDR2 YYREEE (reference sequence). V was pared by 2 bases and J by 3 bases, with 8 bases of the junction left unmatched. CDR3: CASSFEGQLHYEQYF. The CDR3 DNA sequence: TGTGCCAGCAGCTTTGAGGGACAGCTACACTACGAGCAGTACTTC.